This T cell receptor beta chain stems from a study of T-cell reconstitution after alpha-beta-depleted transplantation in children. Unique molecular identifiers were incorporated into the prepared TCRbeta library. TCRdb reanalysed the PCR reads using MiXCR and keeps one entry per CDR3 protein. The sample lists some 500,000 distinct CDR3 sequences, 30% to 35% occurring once. This clonotype has a handful of counts. Trimming cost V 5 bases and J 3 bases; bases outside gene matches: 5. The CDR3 covers 15 residues. Germline V CDR1 and CDR2: SGHVS, FQNEAQ. V and J are TRBV7-8 and TRBJ1-4; 8 bases are shared with TRBD1. This clonotype was sampled from a human donor who donated a stem cell graft to a child with aplastic anemia. This specimen was PBMCs from the stem cell graft donor, taken from the stem cell graft. CDR3 sequence reads: CASSPNRGANEKLFF. The DNA of the CDR3 is TGTGCCAGCAGCCCGAACAGGGGGGCTAATGAAAAACTGTTTTTT.